This TCR beta chain was captured in a study of human T cells and chemical hapten exposure. MiXCR, run by TCRdb on the RACE reads, gives a single entry per CDR3 protein. The table shows 85,000 or so distinct CDR3 sequences, with roughly 10% occurring only once. The time point was: patch test 2, 6 weeks after DPC sensitization. Treatment denoted: therapeutic diphenylcyclopropenone sensitization with weekly scalp DPC. Unfractionated whole blood yielded total RNA. V lost 6 bases to trimming and J lost 0 bases, with 15 bases between them. CDR1 SGHDN and CDR2 FVKESK come from the germline V gene. The CDR3 consists of 17 residues. This clonotype was observed a few times.

V and J are TRBV14 and TRBJ2-6; perhaps TRBD1 as D (5 bases). This specimen was whole blood, taken in connection with sensitization to the hapten diphenylcyclopropenone (DPC). The sequence was obtained from a young man with alopecia areata. Some clones in this sample may be carry-over from other donors' samples. The CDR3 sequence: CASRPQGVGSGANVLTF. The CDR3 nucleotides read TGTGCCAGCAGGCCGCAGGGTGTCGGCTCTGGGGCCAACGTCCTGACTTTC.